The clone carrying this T cell receptor (beta chain) has at least ten counts. Antigen unknown. The source of the sample is a study of regulatory T cells in long-lasting Graves disease. Whole-study results and caveats: Comparison showed that persistent patients shared more public clonotypes (2,741) than new patients (roughly 970).

Through Arm-PCR of CDR3 regions and iRepertoire HTBI primers, TCR beta libraries were built. Original processing notes: Samples collectively showed some 60 TRBV and roughly 15 TRBJ segments. TCRdb re-called the multiplex PCR reads with MiXCR, one entry per CDR3 protein. These V and J calls rely on TCRdb rather than the paper's analysis. The sample includes around 400,000 distinct CDR3 sequences, about a sixth of them seen just once. The time point was: newly diagnosed GD, antithyroid drugs for less than 3 months. After RNA was extracted from PBMCs, the TCR library was made from it. Sequencing was performed on peripheral blood mononuclear cells (PBMCs), taken at new diagnosis, from a patient treated with antithyroid drugs. This sequence was found in a female donor with Graves disease.

CDR3: CASSLAVAKEEKLFF. CDR3 sequence (DNA): TGTGCCAGCAGCTTAGCGGTGGCCAAGGAGGAAAAACTGTTTTTT. The rearrangement links TRBV7-6 to TRBJ1-4; D remains unclear. The V gene lost 0 bases and the J gene lost 8 bases, with 13 bases spanning the gap. This CDR3 spans 15 amino acids. The germline gives CDR1 SGHVS, CDR2 FNYEAQ.